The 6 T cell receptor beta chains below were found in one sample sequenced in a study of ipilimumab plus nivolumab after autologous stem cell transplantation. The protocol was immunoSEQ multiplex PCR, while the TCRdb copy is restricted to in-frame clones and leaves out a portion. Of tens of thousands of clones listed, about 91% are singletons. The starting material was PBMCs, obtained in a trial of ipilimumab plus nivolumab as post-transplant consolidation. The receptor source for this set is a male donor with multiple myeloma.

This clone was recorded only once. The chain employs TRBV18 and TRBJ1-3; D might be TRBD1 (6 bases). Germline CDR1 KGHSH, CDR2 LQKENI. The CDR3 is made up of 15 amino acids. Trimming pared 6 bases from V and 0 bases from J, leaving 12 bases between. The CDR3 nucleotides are TGTGCCAGCTCCCGGACAGCCGACTCTGGAAACACCATATATTTT. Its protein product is CASSRTADSGNTIYF.

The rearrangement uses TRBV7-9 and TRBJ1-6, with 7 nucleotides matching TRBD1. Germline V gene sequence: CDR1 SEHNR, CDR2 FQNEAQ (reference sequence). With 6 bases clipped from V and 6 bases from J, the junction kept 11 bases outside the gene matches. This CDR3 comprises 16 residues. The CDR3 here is CASSQPTGQANSPLHF. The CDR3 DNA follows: TGTGCCAGCAGTCAACCCACAGGACAGGCTAATTCACCCCTCCACTTT.

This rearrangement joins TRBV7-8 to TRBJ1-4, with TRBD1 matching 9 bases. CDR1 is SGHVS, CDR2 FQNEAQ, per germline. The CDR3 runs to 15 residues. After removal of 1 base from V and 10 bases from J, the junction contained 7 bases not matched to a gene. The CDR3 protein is CASSLDGQGYGKLFF. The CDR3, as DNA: TGTGCCAGCAGCTTAGACGGACAGGGGTACGGAAAACTGTTTTTT.

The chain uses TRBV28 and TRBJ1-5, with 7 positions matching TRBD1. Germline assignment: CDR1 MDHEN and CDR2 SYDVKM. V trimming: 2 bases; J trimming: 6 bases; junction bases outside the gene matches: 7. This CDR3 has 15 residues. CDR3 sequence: CASSLGSGGRQPQHF. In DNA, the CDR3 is TGTGCCAGCAGTTTAGGGTCAGGGGGGCGTCAGCCCCAGCATTTT.

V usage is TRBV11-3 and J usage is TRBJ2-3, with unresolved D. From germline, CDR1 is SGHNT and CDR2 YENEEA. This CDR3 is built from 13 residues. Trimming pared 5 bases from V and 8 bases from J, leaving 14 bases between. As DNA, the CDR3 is TGTGCCAGCAGCAATCCCGGGTCTGGTACGCAGTATTTT. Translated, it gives CASSNPGSGTQYF.

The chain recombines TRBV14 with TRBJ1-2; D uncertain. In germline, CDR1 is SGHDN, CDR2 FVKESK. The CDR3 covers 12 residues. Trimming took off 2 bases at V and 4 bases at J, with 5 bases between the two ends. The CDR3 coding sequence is TGTGCCAGCAGCCAAAGAGGCTATGGCTACACCTTC. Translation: CASSQRGYGYTF.